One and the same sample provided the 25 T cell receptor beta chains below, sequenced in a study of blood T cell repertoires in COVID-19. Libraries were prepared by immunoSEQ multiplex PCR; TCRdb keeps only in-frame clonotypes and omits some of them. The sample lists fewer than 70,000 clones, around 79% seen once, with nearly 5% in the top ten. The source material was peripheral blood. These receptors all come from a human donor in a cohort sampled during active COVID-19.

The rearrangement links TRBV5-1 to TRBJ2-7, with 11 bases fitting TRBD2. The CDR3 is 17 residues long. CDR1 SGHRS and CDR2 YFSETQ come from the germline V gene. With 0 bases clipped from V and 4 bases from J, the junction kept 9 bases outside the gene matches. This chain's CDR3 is CASSLAGVTSGSYEQYF. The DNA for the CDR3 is TGCGCCAGCAGCTTGGCCGGCGTTACTAGCGGGAGTTACGAGCAGTACTTC.

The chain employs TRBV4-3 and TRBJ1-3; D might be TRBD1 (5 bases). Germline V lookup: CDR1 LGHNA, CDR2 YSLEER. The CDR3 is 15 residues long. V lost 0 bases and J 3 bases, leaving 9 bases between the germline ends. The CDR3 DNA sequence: TGCGCCAGCAGCCAAGACAGGGCGGTTGGAAACACCATATATTTT. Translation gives CASSQDRAVGNTIYF.

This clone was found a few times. For the CDR3, the DNA is TGTGCCAGCAGCGCAGGACAGCCCGGGGAGCTGTTTTTT. Encoded protein: CASSAGQPGELFF. The chain combines TRBV7-6 with TRBJ2-2; perhaps TRBD1 as D (6 bases). The CDR3 is made up of 13 amino acids. Trimming cost V 5 bases and J 6 bases, with 10 bases left between them. Germline values: CDR1 SGHVS, CDR2 FNYEAQ.

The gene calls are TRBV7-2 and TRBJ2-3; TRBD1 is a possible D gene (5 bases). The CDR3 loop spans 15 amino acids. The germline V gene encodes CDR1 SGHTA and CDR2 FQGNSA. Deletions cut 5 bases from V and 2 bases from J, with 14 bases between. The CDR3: CASSLVWGSTDTQYF. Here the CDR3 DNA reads TGTGCCAGCAGCCTCGTGTGGGGCTCCACAGATACGCAGTATTTT. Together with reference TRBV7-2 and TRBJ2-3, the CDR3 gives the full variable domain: GAGVSQSPSNKVTEKGKDVELRCDPISGHTALYWYRQSLGQGLEFLIYFQGNSAPDKSGLPSDRFSAERTGGSVSTLTIQRTQQEDSAVYLCASSLVWGSTDTQYFGPGTRLTVL.

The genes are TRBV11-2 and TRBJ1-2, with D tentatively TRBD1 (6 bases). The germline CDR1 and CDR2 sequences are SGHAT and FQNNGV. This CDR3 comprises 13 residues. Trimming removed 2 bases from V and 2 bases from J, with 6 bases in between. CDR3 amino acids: CASSLQGNYGYTF. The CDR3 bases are TGTGCCAGCAGCTTACAGGGGAACTATGGCTACACCTTC.

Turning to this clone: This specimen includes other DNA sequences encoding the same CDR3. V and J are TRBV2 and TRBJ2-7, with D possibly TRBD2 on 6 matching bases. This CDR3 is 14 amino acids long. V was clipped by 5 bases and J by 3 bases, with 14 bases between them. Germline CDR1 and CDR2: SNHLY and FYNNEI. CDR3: CASSPGTESYEQYF. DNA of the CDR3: TGTGCCAGCAGTCCGGGGACTGAGAGCTACGAGCAGTACTTC.

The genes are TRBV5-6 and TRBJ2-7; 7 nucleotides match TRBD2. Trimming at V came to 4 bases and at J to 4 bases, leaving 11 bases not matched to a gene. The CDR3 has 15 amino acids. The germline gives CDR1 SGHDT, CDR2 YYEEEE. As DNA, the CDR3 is TGTGCCAGCAGCCTCGGGGGGTTCCGGATATACGAGCAGTACTTC. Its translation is CASSLGGFRIYEQYF.

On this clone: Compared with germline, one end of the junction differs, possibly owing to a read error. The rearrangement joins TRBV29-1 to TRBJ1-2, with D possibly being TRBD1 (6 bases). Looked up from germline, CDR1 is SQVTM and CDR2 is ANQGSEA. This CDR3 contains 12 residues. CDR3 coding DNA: TGCAGCGTTGAAGGGGAGGGGACAAGTAAGCCCTTC. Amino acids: CSVEGEGTSKPF.

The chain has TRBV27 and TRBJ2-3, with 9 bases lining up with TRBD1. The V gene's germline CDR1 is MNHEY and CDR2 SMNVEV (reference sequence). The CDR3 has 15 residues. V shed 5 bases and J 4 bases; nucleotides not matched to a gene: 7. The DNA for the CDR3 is TGTGCCAGCAGTGAACGACAGGGGGTTGCAGATACGCAGTATTTT. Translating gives CASSERQGVADTQYF.

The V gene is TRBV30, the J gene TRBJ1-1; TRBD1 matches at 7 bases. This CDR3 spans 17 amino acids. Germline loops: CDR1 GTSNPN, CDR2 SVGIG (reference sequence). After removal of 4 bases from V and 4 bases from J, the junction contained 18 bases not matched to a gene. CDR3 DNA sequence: TGTGCCTGGACAGGTTTGGGCAGGGGGGTTGGGAGCACTGAAGCTTTCTTT. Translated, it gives CAWTGLGRGVGSTEAFF.

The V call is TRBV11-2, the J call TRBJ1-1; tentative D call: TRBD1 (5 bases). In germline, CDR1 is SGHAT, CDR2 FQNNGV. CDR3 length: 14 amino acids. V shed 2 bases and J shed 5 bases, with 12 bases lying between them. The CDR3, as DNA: TGTGCCAGCAGCTTACCGGGGGTGAGGACTGAAGCTTTCTTT. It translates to CASSLPGVRTEAFF.

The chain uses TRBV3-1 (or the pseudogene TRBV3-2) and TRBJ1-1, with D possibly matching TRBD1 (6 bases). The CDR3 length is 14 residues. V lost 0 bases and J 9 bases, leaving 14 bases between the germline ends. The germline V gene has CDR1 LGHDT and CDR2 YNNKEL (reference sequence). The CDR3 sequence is CASSQDSNRAKAFF. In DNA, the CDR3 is TGTGCCAGCAGCCAAGATAGTAACAGGGCAAAAGCTTTCTTT.

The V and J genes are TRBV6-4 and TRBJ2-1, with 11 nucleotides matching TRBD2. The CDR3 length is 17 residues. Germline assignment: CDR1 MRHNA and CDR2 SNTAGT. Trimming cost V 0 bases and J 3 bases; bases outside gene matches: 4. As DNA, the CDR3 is TGTGCCAGCAGTGACTCCAAACTAGCGGGAGACTACAATGAGCAGTTCTTC. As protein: CASSDSKLAGDYNEQFF.

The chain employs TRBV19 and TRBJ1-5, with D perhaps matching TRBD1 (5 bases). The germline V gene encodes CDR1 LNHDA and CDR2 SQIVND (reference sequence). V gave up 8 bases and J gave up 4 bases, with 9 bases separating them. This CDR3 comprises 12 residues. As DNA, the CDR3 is TGTGCCAGTTCAGGGCCTAATCAGCCCCAGCATTTT. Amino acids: CASSGPNQPQHF.

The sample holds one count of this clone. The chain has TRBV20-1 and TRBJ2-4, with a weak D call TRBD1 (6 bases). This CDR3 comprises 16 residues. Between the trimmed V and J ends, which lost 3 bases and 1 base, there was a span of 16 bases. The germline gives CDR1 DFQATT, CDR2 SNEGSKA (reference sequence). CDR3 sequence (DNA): TGCAGTGCTAGTGTTATGGGACAAAAGGCCAAAAACATTCAGTACTTC. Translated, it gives CSASVMGQKAKNIQYF.

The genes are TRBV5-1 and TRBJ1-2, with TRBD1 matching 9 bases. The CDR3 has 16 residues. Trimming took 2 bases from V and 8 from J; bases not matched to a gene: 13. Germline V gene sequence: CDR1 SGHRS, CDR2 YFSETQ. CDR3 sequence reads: CASSLTGTGLQRGYTF. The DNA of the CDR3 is TGCGCCAGCAGCTTAACCGGGACAGGGCTCCAGCGCGGCTACACCTTC.

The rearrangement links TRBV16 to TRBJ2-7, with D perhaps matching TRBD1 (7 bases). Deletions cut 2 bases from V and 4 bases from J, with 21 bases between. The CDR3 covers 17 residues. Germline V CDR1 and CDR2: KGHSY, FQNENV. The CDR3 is CASSQEDLSAGGYEQYF. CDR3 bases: TGTGCCAGCAGCCAAGAGGATCTCTCGGCAGGGGGGTACGAGCAGTACTTC.

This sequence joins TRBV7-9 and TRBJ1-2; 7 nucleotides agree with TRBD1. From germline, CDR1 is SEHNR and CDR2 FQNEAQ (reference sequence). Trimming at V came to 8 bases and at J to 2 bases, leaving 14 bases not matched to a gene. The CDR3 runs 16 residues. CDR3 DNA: TGTGCCAGCGGTACGTTTACAGGGGAGAAAAACTATGGCTACACCTTC. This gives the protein CASGTFTGEKNYGYTF.

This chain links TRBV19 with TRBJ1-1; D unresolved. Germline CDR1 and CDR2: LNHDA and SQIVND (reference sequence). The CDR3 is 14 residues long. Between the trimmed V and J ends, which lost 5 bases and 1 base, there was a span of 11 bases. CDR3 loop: CASSPGLGNTEAFF. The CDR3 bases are TGTGCCAGTAGTCCCGGACTAGGGAACACTGAAGCTTTCTTT.

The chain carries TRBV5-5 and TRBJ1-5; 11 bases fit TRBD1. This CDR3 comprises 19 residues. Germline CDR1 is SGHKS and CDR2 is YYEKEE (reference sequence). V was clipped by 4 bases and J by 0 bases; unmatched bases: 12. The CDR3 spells CASSPLPGQGVYSNQPQHF. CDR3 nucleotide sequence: TGTGCCAGCAGCCCACTACCGGGACAGGGGGTTTATAGCAATCAGCCCCAGCATTTT.

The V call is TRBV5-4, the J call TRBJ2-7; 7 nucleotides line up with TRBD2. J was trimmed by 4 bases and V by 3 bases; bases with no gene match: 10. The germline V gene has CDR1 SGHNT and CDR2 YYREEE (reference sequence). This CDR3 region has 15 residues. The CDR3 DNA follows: TGTGCCAGCAGCTCCACGGGCGGGGGAAAATACGAGCAGTACTTC. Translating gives CASSSTGGGKYEQYF.

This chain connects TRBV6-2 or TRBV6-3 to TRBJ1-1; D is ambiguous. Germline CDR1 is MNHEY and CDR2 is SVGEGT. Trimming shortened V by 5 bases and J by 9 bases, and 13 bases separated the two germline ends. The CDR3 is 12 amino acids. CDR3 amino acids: CASSEEEEKAFF. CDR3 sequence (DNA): TGTGCCAGCAGTGAGGAGGAGGAAAAAGCTTTCTTT.

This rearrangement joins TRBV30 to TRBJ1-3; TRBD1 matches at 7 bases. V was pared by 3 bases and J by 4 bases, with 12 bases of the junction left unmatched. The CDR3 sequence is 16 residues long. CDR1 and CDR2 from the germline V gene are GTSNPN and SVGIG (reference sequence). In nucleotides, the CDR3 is TGTGCCTGGAGACCCGACAGGGCCCTCTTCGGAAACACCATATATTTT. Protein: CAWRPDRALFGNTIYF.

The CDR3 loop is CASSPQTGSQETQYF. In DNA form, the CDR3 reads TGTGCCAGCTCACCTCAGACGGGGAGCCAAGAGACCCAGTACTTC. This chain links TRBV18 with TRBJ2-5, with D possibly TRBD2 on 5 matching bases. CDR3 size: 15 residues. V was cut by 3 bases and J by 1 base, with 12 bases left in between. The V gene's germline CDR1 is KGHSH and CDR2 LQKENI.

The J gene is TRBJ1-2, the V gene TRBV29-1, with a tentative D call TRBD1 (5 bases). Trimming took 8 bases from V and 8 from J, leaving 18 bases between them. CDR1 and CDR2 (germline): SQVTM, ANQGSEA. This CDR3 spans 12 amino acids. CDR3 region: CSPRRVGEGYTF. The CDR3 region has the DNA TGCAGCCCCCGGAGGGTGGGGGAAGGCTACACCTTC.